The 30 T cell receptor beta chains in this list originate from one sample, sequenced in a study of regulatory T cells in long-lasting Graves disease (dated by TCRdb to 2020 to 2023). Reading the label with the study, this specimen's time point is: newly diagnosed GD, antithyroid drugs for less than 3 months. RNA was extracted from PBMCs in TRIzol for both TCR sequencing and RNA sequencing. The library was made by multiplex PCR. Instrument used: Illumina HiSeq 4000. To build TCR beta libraries, CDR3 regions were amplified by Arm-PCR using iRepertoire HTBI primers. TCRdb reprocessed the public reads (quality trimming at Q25 with fastp, clone calling with MiXCR) and kept in-frame beta chains. Under each unique CDR3 protein, matching rows form one entry showing the most common genes and DNA. The sample profile shows about 430,000 distinct CDR3 sequences; approximately 16% of them were found once. The ten biggest clones cover roughly 7.7% of the sample.

This sample was also put to use in a study of T cells in Graves' hyperthyroidism and ophthalmopathy.

The sample consisted of peripheral blood mononuclear cells (PBMCs), taken at new diagnosis, from a patient treated with antithyroid drugs. Source of these receptors: a woman between 40 and 50 years old with Graves disease. Donor details come from another sample of the same person, matched by shared clones.

The chain recombines TRBV6-2 or TRBV6-3 with TRBJ2-2, with TRBD2 as a possible D gene (5 bases). Germline loops: CDR1 MNHEY, CDR2 SVGEGT. With 4 bases removed from V and 5 bases from J, the gap between germline ends came to 8 bases. The CDR3 spans 13 residues. CDR3 DNA sequence: TGTGCCAGCAGTTTTCGGGGAACCGGGGAGCTGTTTTTT. Residues: CASSFRGTGELFF.

This clonotype was found a few times. This chain joins TRBV5-5 and TRBJ2-1, with D possibly TRBD2 on 6 matching bases. Trimming left V 6 bases short and J 7 bases short, with 20 bases between. The CDR3 length is 15 residues. Germline V CDR1 and CDR2: SGHKS, YYEKEE (reference sequence). The CDR3 region is CASNPAVAEGNEQFF. The DNA for the CDR3 is TGTGCCAGCAACCCGGCTGTAGCGGAAGGGAATGAGCAGTTCTTC.

The table lists this clonotype with many counts. The V call is TRBV7-9, the J call TRBJ2-5; D is perhaps TRBD2 (6 bases). The CDR3 spans 15 residues. V lost 0 bases, J lost 5 bases, and 13 bases lay in between. Germline V gene data show CDR1 as SEHNR and CDR2 as FQNEAQ (reference sequence). CDR3 loop: CASSLAWGVGETQYF. In nucleotides, the CDR3 is TGTGCCAGCAGCTTAGCATGGGGGGTAGGCGAGACCCAGTACTTC.

V is TRBV12-3 or TRBV12-4 and J is TRBJ2-1, with D tentatively TRBD2 (6 bases). V shed 6 bases and J shed 0 bases, with 15 bases lying between them. The CDR3 length is 16 residues. The CDR3 DNA follows: TGTGCCAGCAGCTCCTCGGCGGGACTCTCCTACAATGAGCAGTTCTTC. It yields the protein CASSSSAGLSYNEQFF.

This clonotype was seen only a few times. The rearrangement joins TRBV12-3 or TRBV12-4 to TRBJ1-5; D gene unclear. The CDR3 runs to 15 residues. V was clipped by 0 bases and J by 3 bases, with 9 bases between them. The CDR3 is CASSLAGIINQPQHF. CDR3 bases: TGTGCCAGCAGTTTAGCAGGGATCATCAATCAGCCCCAGCATTTT.

This clonotype was found many times. The chain recombines TRBV28 with TRBJ1-6; 8 nucleotides align to TRBD1. With 2 bases clipped from V and 4 bases from J, the junction kept 7 bases outside the gene matches. Germline V gene lookup returns CDR1 MDHEN and CDR2 SYDVKM. The CDR3 runs 17 residues. In nucleotides, the CDR3 is TGTGCCAGCAGTTTAAAGGGGACAGGTCGATATAATTCACCCCTCCACTTT. It specifies CASSLKGTGRYNSPLHF.

The CDR3 here is CASSLETGPLLDEQFF. The CDR3 DNA follows: TGTGCCAGCAGCTTAGAGACAGGTCCTCTTTTGGATGAGCAGTTCTTC. The V and J genes are TRBV7-8 and TRBJ2-1; possibly TRBD1 for D (6 bases). Deletions cut 1 base from V and 8 bases from J, with 18 bases between. This CDR3 is 16 amino acids long. CDR1 SGHVS and CDR2 FQNEAQ come from the germline V gene. The complete variable domain, with remaining parts taken from reference TRBV7-8 and TRBJ2-1, reads GAGVSQSPRYKVAKRGQDVALRCDPISGHVSLFWYQQALGQGPEFLTYFQNEAQLDKSGLPSDRFFAERPEGSVSTLKIQRTQQEDSAVYLCASSLETGPLLDEQFFGPGTRLTVL.

This clonotype was seen more than once but under ten times. The chain combines TRBV28 with TRBJ1-5; D is undetermined. This CDR3 is 14 amino acids long. Germline V CDR1 and CDR2: MDHEN, SYDVKM. V lost 2 bases to trimming and J lost 4 bases, with 9 bases between them. DNA for the CDR3: TGTGCCAGCAGTTTAGCGGAGTTAAATCAGCCCCAGCATTTT. Protein product: CASSLAELNQPQHF.

As regards this clonotype: This may arise from a read error, as a much more abundant clone is one base away. The chain joins TRBV5-6 to TRBJ1-1; D is undetermined. The CDR3 is made up of 15 amino acids. From germline, CDR1 is SGHDT and CDR2 YYEEEE. Trimming cost V 3 bases and J 3 bases, with 15 bases left between them. In nucleotides, the CDR3 is TGTGCCAGCAGCTCCACCAGAGGCATGGACACTGAAGCTTTCTTT. Translation: CASSSTRGMDTEAFF.

The V gene is TRBV12-3 or TRBV12-4, the J gene TRBJ1-5; D might be TRBD1 (5 bases). Trimming took 5 bases from V and 15 from J, leaving 23 bases between them. This CDR3 has 14 residues. CDR3 DNA sequence: TGTGCCAGCAGTGCGGGGGGGACTGCCCAAACCATGCATTTT. As protein: CASSAGGTAQTMHF.

Comments on this clonotype: This clone may be a read error of a much larger clone one base away. The chain couples TRBV6-2 or TRBV6-3 to TRBJ2-7; 7 bases fit TRBD1. CDR3 length: 15 residues. Germline V CDR1 and CDR2: MNHEY, SVGEGT. The CDR3 here is CTSSYSGEGAYEQYF. The CDR3 nucleotides are TGTACCAGCAGTTACAGCGGAGAGGGGGCTTACGAGCAGTACTTC.

This clonotype was picked up many times. J is TRBJ2-7 and V is TRBV27; D is unclear. V was cut by 5 bases and J by 0 bases, with 14 bases left in between. Germline V gives CDR1 MNHEY, CDR2 SMNVEV (reference sequence). CDR3 length: 15 residues. The CDR3 sequence: CASSIASGSSYEQYF. CDR3 nucleotide sequence: TGTGCCAGCAGTATTGCCTCAGGTAGCTCCTACGAGCAGTACTTC.

The genes are TRBV28 and TRBJ2-1, with 8 bases identical to TRBD2. V shed 6 bases, J shed 7 bases, and the junction held 14 bases outside the gene matches. The CDR3 length is 16 residues. Germline CDR1 and CDR2: MDHEN and SYDVKM. The CDR3 coding sequence is TGTGCCAGCAGATCCACTGCTGGCGGGAGGCGGAATGAGCAGTTCTTC. Amino acid sequence: CASRSTAGGRRNEQFF.

The V gene is TRBV20-1, the J gene TRBJ2-7; unclear D gene. From germline, CDR1 is DFQATT and CDR2 SNEGSKA (reference sequence). V was trimmed by 4 bases and J by 7 bases, leaving 17 bases between them. The CDR3 has 13 residues. CDR3 sequence (DNA): TGCAGTGCTACCCTCAGTGCCCTAGGTGAGCAGTACTTC. This translates into CSATLSALGEQYF.

The chain employs TRBV18 and TRBJ1-2; a weak D match, TRBD1 (5 bases). Trimming stripped 0 bases from V and 6 bases from J, with 8 bases between. The CDR3 spans 13 residues. CDR1 and CDR2 from the germline V gene are KGHSH and LQKENI. DNA of the CDR3: TGTGCCAGCTCACCACCGTTAGGGGATGGCTACACCTTC. This sequence encodes CASSPPLGDGYTF.

This clonotype was counted at least ten times. This chain connects TRBV6-1 to TRBJ2-5; TRBD1 agrees at 7 bases. V shed 9 bases, J shed 5 bases, and the junction held 3 bases outside the gene matches. This CDR3 has 11 amino acids. Germline V gives CDR1 MNHNS, CDR2 SASEGT. CDR3 region: CASEDRETQYF. In DNA form, the CDR3 reads TGTGCCAGTGAGGACAGGGAGACCCAGTACTTC.

V and J are TRBV6-1 and TRBJ2-6; D is uncertain. Germline-derived CDR1 and CDR2 are MNHNS and SASEGT. The CDR3 loop spans 14 amino acids. V was clipped by 7 bases and J by 0 bases, with 7 bases between them. The CDR3 loop is CASTLSSGANVLTF. The CDR3 DNA sequence: TGTGCCAGCACCTTAAGCTCTGGGGCCAACGTCCTGACTTTC.

The rearrangement links TRBV7-2 to TRBJ2-7; possible D gene TRBD1, 6 bases. The V end was cut by 5 bases, the J end by 3 bases, with 14 bases between. There are 14 residues in the CDR3. Germline lookup yields CDR1 SGHTA and CDR2 FQGNSA. CDR3 sequence: CASSPTPGVYEQYF. CDR3 DNA sequence: TGTGCCAGCAGCCCCACCCCAGGGGTCTACGAGCAGTACTTC.

Only a few counts were recorded for this clonotype. One end of the junction does not line up with germline, which may come from a read error. The CDR3 DNA sequence: TGTGCCAGCAGCTTTCCCGGGACAGGGGTGAACACCGGGGAGCTGTCTTTT. This translates into CASSFPGTGVNTGELSF. The chain is built from TRBV7-9 and TRBJ2-2, with 10 positions matching TRBD1. Germline-derived CDR1 and CDR2 are SEHNR and FQNEAQ (reference sequence). The CDR3 totals 17 residues.

This sequence joins TRBV5-1 and TRBJ2-3; maybe TRBD2 (6 bases). The CDR3 length is 16 residues. Trimming cost V 3 bases and J 3 bases, with 17 bases left between them. CDR1 and CDR2 (germline): SGHRS, YFSETQ. CDR3 in amino acids: CASSYGRVGGTDTQYF. As DNA, the CDR3 is TGCGCCAGCAGCTACGGCAGGGTTGGGGGGACAGATACGCAGTATTTT.

The table lists this clonotype with a few counts. The chain recombines TRBV7-3 with TRBJ2-1; D is unresolved. V lost 3 bases and J lost 8, with 11 bases in between. In germline, CDR1 is SGHTA, CDR2 FQGTGA. This CDR3 contains 13 residues. The CDR3 is CASSFIGRDEQFF. The CDR3 nucleotides read TGTGCCAGCAGCTTTATAGGGCGAGATGAGCAGTTCTTC. The full variable domain, in which reference TRBV7-3 and TRBJ2-1 provide the parts outside the CDR3, is GAGVSQTPSNKVTEKGKYVELRCDPISGHTALYWYRQSLGQGPEFLIYFQGTGAADDSGLPNDRFFAVRPEGSVSTLKIQRTERGDSAVYLCASSFIGRDEQFFGPGTRLTVL.

This clonotype was observed many times. J is TRBJ2-1 and V is TRBV12-3 or TRBV12-4; 8 bases map to TRBD2. The length of the CDR3 is 13 residues. V lost 6 bases, J lost 2 bases, and 0 bases stayed unmatched. The chain's CDR3 is CASRGLAYNEQFF. CDR3 DNA sequence: TGTGCCAGCAGGGGACTAGCCTACAATGAGCAGTTCTTC.

This clonotype was observed a handful of times. The chain's CDR3 is CASSPARGLNTEAFF. Written as DNA, the CDR3 is TGTGCCAGCAGTCCCGCTAGGGGGCTGAACACTGAAGCTTTCTTT. The chain joins TRBV28 to TRBJ1-1; TRBD1 aligns across 7 bases. V was clipped by 5 bases and J by 0 bases; unmatched bases: 6. Germline CDR1 and CDR2: MDHEN and SYDVKM. There are 15 residues in the CDR3.

This clonotype was detected many times. The genes are TRBV12-3 or TRBV12-4 and TRBJ1-6; no reliable D call. The CDR3 is made up of 16 amino acids. Trimming left V 2 bases short and J 7 bases short, with 15 bases between. The CDR3 nucleotides read TGTGCCAGCAGTTTATCGCGGTTGTGGGGAAATTCACCCCTCCACTTT. It yields the protein CASSLSRLWGNSPLHF.

The sample holds many counts of this clonotype. This rearrangement joins TRBV18 to TRBJ2-3; 11 nucleotides agree with TRBD2. Germline loops: CDR1 KGHSH, CDR2 LQKENI. The CDR3 sequence is 19 residues long. V lost 3 bases, J lost 1 base, and 12 bases stayed unmatched. The chain's CDR3 is CASSPQKPSGRLGTDTQYF. The CDR3 region has the DNA TGTGCCAGCTCACCGCAAAAACCTAGCGGGAGGCTAGGCACAGATACGCAGTATTTT. Combining the CDR3 with reference TRBV18 and TRBJ2-3 gives the whole variable domain NAGVMQNPRHLVRRRGQEARLRCSPMKGHSHVYWYRQLPEEGLKFMVYLQKENIIDESGMPKERFSAEFPKEGPSILRIQQVVRGDSAAYFCASSPQKPSGRLGTDTQYFGPGTRLTVL.

The sample holds many counts of this clonotype. V is TRBV18 and J is TRBJ1-1; the D gene is possibly TRBD1 (6 bases). CDR3 length: 13 residues. The germline gives CDR1 KGHSH, CDR2 LQKENI. V was clipped by 0 bases and J by 9 bases, with 11 bases between them. CDR3 loop: CASSPPATGQAFF. The CDR3 DNA is TGTGCCAGCTCACCACCGGCAACAGGGCAAGCTTTCTTT.

This chain uses TRBV6-2 or TRBV6-3 with TRBJ2-1; D is possibly TRBD2 (6 bases). Matching the DNA end better, TRBJ2-5 makes the J call doubtful. The CDR3 loop spans 12 amino acids. CDR1 is MNHEY, CDR2 SVGEGT, per germline. The CDR3 spells CASSSGGETQYF. The CDR3 nucleotides read TGTGCCAGCAGCTCCGGGGGAGAGACCCAGTACTTC.

This clonotype has at least ten counts. The chain recombines TRBV19 with TRBJ1-5, with D perhaps matching TRBD1 (6 bases). The CDR3 extends over 19 amino acids. In germline, CDR1 is LNHDA, CDR2 SQIVND (reference sequence). V shed 3 bases and J shed 0 bases, with 21 bases lying between them. Here the CDR3 DNA reads TGTGCCAGTAGTATGGCCTTATGGGGGGCAGTCCTTAGCAATCAGCCCCAGCATTTT. It translates to CASSMALWGAVLSNQPQHF.

Ten or more counts support this clonotype. The genes are TRBV20-1 and TRBJ1-5; D perhaps matches TRBD1 (5 bases). The CDR3 is made up of 13 amino acids. Per the germline V gene, CDR1 is DFQATT and CDR2 is SNEGSKA (reference sequence). With 0 bases removed from V and 7 bases from J, the gap between germline ends came to 10 bases. The DNA for the CDR3 is TGCAGTGCTAGAGAAGGGACCGGACAGCCCCAGCATTTT. Encoded protein: CSAREGTGQPQHF.

This chain connects TRBV2 to TRBJ2-1; 12 bases map to TRBD2. Germline trimming cut 1 base from V and 2 bases from J; bases unmatched to any gene: 0. Germline loops: CDR1 SNHLY, CDR2 FYNNEI. This CDR3 has 16 amino acids. This CDR3 is CASSEGTSGTYNEQFF. CDR3 in DNA: TGTGCCAGCAGTGAAGGGACTAGCGGGACCTACAATGAGCAGTTCTTC.